The 14 T cell receptor beta chains in this list originate from one sample, sequenced in a study of blood T cell repertoires in COVID-19. The table came from immunoSEQ multiplex PCR; TCRdb's copy has only in-frame clones and leaves some out. The table lists 210,000 or so clones, 89% of them singletons, with about 5% in the top ten. The specimen was peripheral blood. The source of these receptors is a woman between 40 and 50 years old with acute or convalescent COVID-19.

Comments on this clone: A junction boundary mismatches the germline segment, possibly from a read error. J is TRBJ2-3 and V is TRBV3-1 (or the pseudogene TRBV3-2); 8 bases are shared with TRBD2. The CDR3 consists of 14 residues. Germline V lookup: CDR1 LGHDT, CDR2 YNNKEL (reference sequence). As DNA, the CDR3 is TGTGCCAGCAGCCAATACACGGTCGGGACTAGACGCCGTTTT. Protein product: CASSQYTVGTRRRF.

The rearrangement links TRBV4-1 to TRBJ1-3, with TRBD1 identical over 9 bases. Germline CDR1 reads MGHRA; CDR2 reads YSYEKL. The CDR3 spans 16 residues. V shed 5 bases, J shed 2 bases, and the junction held 7 bases outside the gene matches. This CDR3 is CASSNIYRGPGNTIYF. The CDR3 DNA reads TGCGCCAGCAGCAATATTTACAGGGGGCCTGGAAACACCATATATTTT.

The CDR3 loop reads CASSQEDSYQPQHF. Written as DNA, the CDR3 is TGTGCCAGCAGTCAAGAGGACAGCTACCAGCCCCAGCATTTT. The rearrangement links TRBV27 to TRBJ1-5; possible D gene TRBD1, 6 bases. The CDR3 consists of 14 residues. Germline V gene data show CDR1 as MNHEY and CDR2 as SMNVEV (reference sequence). The V and J ends lost 5 bases and 7 bases respectively, with 15 bases between them.

CDR3 amino acids: CATSDSADGLVGGEPQYF. CDR3 coding DNA: TGTGCCACCAGTGATTCCGCGGACGGTCTCGTTGGGGGGGAGCCCCAGTACTTC. The chain couples TRBV24-1 to TRBJ2-5, with TRBD2 matching over 7 bases. From germline, CDR1 is KGHDR and CDR2 SFDVKD. The CDR3 consists of 18 residues. V trimming: 2 bases; J trimming: 9 bases; junction bases outside the gene matches: 20.

The chain links TRBV6-2 or TRBV6-3 to TRBJ1-2, with D perhaps matching TRBD1 (5 bases). Germline-derived CDR1 and CDR2 are MNHEY and SVGEGT. Deletions cut 6 bases from V and 1 base from J, with 18 bases between. The CDR3 is 16 amino acids. The CDR3 sequence: CASSIDDRPLNYGYTF. The CDR3 region has the DNA TGTGCCAGCAGCATCGATGACAGACCACTTAACTATGGCTACACCTTC.

This clone was seen only once. The same CDR3 is also encoded by other DNA sequences in this sample. J is TRBJ1-2 and V is TRBV18, with a weak D call TRBD1 (5 bases). Trimming took off 2 bases at V and 8 bases at J, with 12 bases between the two ends. This CDR3 contains 13 residues. CDR1 is KGHSH, CDR2 LQKENI, per germline. DNA for the CDR3: TGTGCCAGCTCACCATCTACACAGGAGGGCTACACCTTC. Protein: CASSPSTQEGYTF.

The chain recombines TRBV21-1 with TRBJ2-7; the listed D gene, TRBD1, was not tested against the DNA. TRBV21-1 is given as a pseudogene. The CDR3 runs to 16 residues. This CDR3 reads CASSKMGQGSSYEQYV. The CDR3 DNA follows: TGTGCCAGCAGCAAGATGGGACAGGGCAGCTCCTACGAGCAGTACGTC.

This clone was counted once. The chain has TRBV2 and TRBJ2-2; perhaps TRBD1 as D (5 bases). From germline, CDR1 is SNHLY and CDR2 FYNNEI. This CDR3 is 15 amino acids long. Deletions cut 2 bases from V and 1 base from J, with 8 bases between. The CDR3 DNA reads TGTGCCAGCAGTGAATATACAGGGAACACCGGGGAGCTGTTTTTT. The encoded protein is CASSEYTGNTGELFF.

The chain recombines TRBV7-8 with TRBJ2-2, with 7 positions matching TRBD1. CDR1 SGHVS and CDR2 FQNEAQ come from the germline V gene. CDR3 length: 17 residues. Trimming took 2 bases from V and 1 from J; bases not matched to a gene: 7. CDR3 DNA sequence: TGTGCCAGCAGCTTAACCCATGGACAGGTGAACACCGGGGAGCTGTTTTTT. Translation gives CASSLTHGQVNTGELFF. Filled out from reference TRBV7-8 and TRBJ2-2, the complete variable domain reads GAGVSQSPRYKVAKRGQDVALRCDPISGHVSLFWYQQALGQGPEFLTYFQNEAQLDKSGLPSDRFFAERPEGSVSTLKIQRTQQEDSAVYLCASSLTHGQVNTGELFFGEGSRLTVL.

The CDR3 sequence is CASGQGSSGNTIYF. The CDR3 region has the DNA TGTGCCAGCGGACAGGGGAGCTCTGGAAACACCATATATTTT. The chain has TRBV13 and TRBJ1-3, with 9 nucleotides matching TRBD1. The CDR3 is 14 amino acids. The V gene end was trimmed by 8 bases and the J gene end by 0 bases; junction bases not matched to a gene: 2. Germline V gene sequence: CDR1 PRHDT, CDR2 FYEKMQ (reference sequence).

The chain carries TRBV12-3 or TRBV12-4 and TRBJ1-4; no reliable D call. CDR3 length equals 12 residues. Trimming cost V 4 bases and J 4 bases, with 4 bases left between them. CDR3 DNA: TGTGCCAGCAGTTCCCGTAATGAAAAACTGTTTTTT. This translates into CASSSRNEKLFF.

The chain recombines TRBV12-5 with TRBJ1-4; perhaps TRBD1 as D (6 bases). The germline CDR1 and CDR2 sequences are LGHNT and FRNRAP. Trimming cost V 1 base and J 6 bases, with 12 bases left between them. The CDR3 has 15 residues. The CDR3 DNA reads as TGTGCTAGTGGTTTGGACAGGGTTGGAGATGAAAAACTGTTTTTT. As protein: CASGLDRVGDEKLFF.

This chain uses TRBV9 with TRBJ1-2, with D perhaps TRBD1 (6 bases). Germline V lookup: CDR1 SGDLS, CDR2 YYNGEE. This CDR3 spans 17 amino acids. The ends were cut back, 0 bases at V and 3 bases at J, with 18 bases in the middle. In DNA, the CDR3 is TGTGCCAGCAGCGTAGGCAGGGGAGCGGAATATGACTATGGCTACACCTTC. It encodes CASSVGRGAEYDYGYTF.

This chain links TRBV11-2 with TRBJ1-1; 7 positions match TRBD1. Losses at the gene ends were 4 bases for V and 7 bases for J; bases not matched to a gene: 6. Germline V gives CDR1 SGHAT, CDR2 FQNNGV. The CDR3 contains 13 residues. CDR3 sequence reads: CASSYEHRGEAFF. In DNA, the CDR3 is TGTGCCAGCAGCTACGAGCACAGGGGTGAAGCTTTCTTT.